The rows below give T cell receptor beta chains drawn from one sample of a study of blood T cell repertoires in COVID-19. Measured with immunoSEQ multiplex PCR; TCRdb has only the in-frame clones, and not every one. This table has fewer than 250,000 clones, around 90% appearing once. Sample: PBMCs or T cells enriched from blood (not recorded which). These receptors came from a woman aged 30 to 39 with acute COVID-19. Both conserved end residues are part of each CDR3. The D gene is left open where the match is weak.

V gene: TRBV2; D gene: NA; J gene: TRBJ2-7; CDR3 protein: CASSRWGSREQYF
V gene: TRBV12-3/TRBV12-4; D gene: NA; J gene: TRBJ1-2; CDR3 protein: CASSLDTEVYTF
V gene: TRBV11-3; D gene: NA; J gene: TRBJ1-2; CDR3 protein: CASSLVIPQGSGGYTF
V gene: TRBV4-1; D gene: NA; J gene: TRBJ1-2; CDR3 protein: CASNPLEGPNYGYTF
V gene: TRBV10-1; D gene: NA; J gene: TRBJ2-3; CDR3 protein: CASIPELTTDTQYF
V gene: TRBV10-3; D gene: TRBD1; J gene: TRBJ1-4; CDR3 protein: CAIRGDRGDEKLFF
V gene: TRBV6-2/TRBV6-3; D gene: NA; J gene: TRBJ2-7; CDR3 protein: CASSLNRQEQYF
V gene: TRBV14; D gene: NA; J gene: TRBJ1-1; CDR3 protein: CASSQGRDTEAFF
V gene: TRBV6-2/TRBV6-3; D gene: NA; J gene: TRBJ2-7; CDR3 protein: CASSYAREQYF
V gene: TRBV5-1; D gene: NA; J gene: TRBJ1-2; CDR3 protein: CASSLDQGTISYGYTF
V gene: TRBV7-8; D gene: NA; J gene: TRBJ2-1; CDR3 protein: CASSLSQDNEQFF
V gene: TRBV2; D gene: TRBD1; J gene: TRBJ1-3; CDR3 protein: CASSGGQGLRNTIYF
V gene: TRBV28; D gene: TRBD2; J gene: TRBJ2-7; CDR3 protein: CASSFQAGGHSYEQYF
V gene: TRBV19; D gene: TRBD1; J gene: TRBJ1-4; CDR3 protein: CASSIGTGGEKLFF
V gene: TRBV6-5; D gene: NA; J gene: TRBJ1-1; CDR3 protein: CASSYLQGSEAFF
V gene: TRBV3-1/TRBV3-2; D gene: NA; J gene: TRBJ1-6; CDR3 protein: CASSTTTAFYNSPLHF
V gene: TRBV7-6; D gene: TRBD1; J gene: TRBJ2-1; CDR3 protein: CASSLDRGFYNEQFF
V gene: TRBV4-1; D gene: NA; J gene: TRBJ1-6; CDR3 protein: CASSQDYGRTYNSPLHF
V gene: TRBV19; D gene: NA; J gene: TRBJ1-1; CDR3 protein: CASSSYGRKMNTEAFF
V gene: TRBV4-3; D gene: NA; J gene: TRBJ1-1; CDR3 protein: CASSQDRGFEAFF
V gene: TRBV5-4; D gene: NA; J gene: TRBJ1-1; CDR3 protein: CASSSTGSNTEAFF
V gene: TRBV5-4; D gene: NA; J gene: TRBJ2-7; CDR3 protein: CASSLGRSRYEQYF
V gene: TRBV10-2; D gene: NA; J gene: TRBJ1-5; CDR3 protein: CASKGHGNQPQHF
V gene: TRBV3-1/TRBV3-2; D gene: TRBD1; J gene: TRBJ2-5; CDR3 protein: CASSQGQGEETQYF
V gene: TRBV15; D gene: NA; J gene: TRBJ1-5; CDR3 protein: CATSRVVVQGDQPQHF
V gene: TRBV5-1; D gene: TRBD1; J gene: TRBJ1-6; CDR3 protein: CASSFLGQGANSPLHF
V gene: TRBV19; D gene: NA; J gene: TRBJ1-1; CDR3 protein: CASSILPGTEAFF
V gene: TRBV5-1; D gene: TRBD1; J gene: TRBJ1-6; CDR3 protein: CASSLAPGQGFSDSPLHF
V gene: TRBV11-2; D gene: TRBD1; J gene: TRBJ1-2; CDR3 protein: CASSLEGQGLPYTF
V gene: TRBV5-4; D gene: TRBD2; J gene: TRBJ2-3; CDR3 protein: CASSPGLAGTDTQYF
V gene: TRBV3-1/TRBV3-2; D gene: NA; J gene: TRBJ2-7; CDR3 protein: CASSQAPAFSYEQYF
V gene: TRBV5-8; D gene: NA; J gene: TRBJ1-1; CDR3 protein: CASSFLRGGNTEAFF
V gene: TRBV21-1; D gene: NA; J gene: TRBJ2-3; CDR3 protein: CASRCYRAGGPITDTQYF
V gene: TRBV5-1; D gene: NA; J gene: TRBJ2-1; CDR3 protein: CASSPPAGGNEQFF
V gene: TRBV5-1; D gene: NA; J gene: TRBJ2-7; CDR3 protein: CASSLALLSEQYF
V gene: TRBV14; D gene: NA; J gene: TRBJ1-4; CDR3 protein: CASSQVGEKLFF
V gene: TRBV30; D gene: NA; J gene: TRBJ1-1; CDR3 protein: CAWHEVGTEAFF
V gene: TRBV4-1; D gene: NA; J gene: TRBJ1-3; CDR3 protein: CASSLLQGMGGNTIYF
V gene: TRBV3-1/TRBV3-2; D gene: NA; J gene: TRBJ2-3; CDR3 protein: CASSGEADTQYF
V gene: TRBV9; D gene: TRBD2; J gene: TRBJ2-1; CDR3 protein: CASSVAGGITNEQFF
V gene: TRBV18; D gene: NA; J gene: TRBJ1-1; CDR3 protein: CASSPTFYRVDTEAFF
V gene: TRBV5-1; D gene: TRBD2; J gene: TRBJ2-7; CDR3 protein: CASRTPGGYEQYF
V gene: TRBV19; D gene: TRBD1; J gene: TRBJ1-5; CDR3 protein: CASSIDTGEFPGNNQPQHF
V gene: TRBV7-2; D gene: NA; J gene: TRBJ1-1; CDR3 protein: CASSLPSLNTEAFF
V gene: TRBV4-1; D gene: NA; J gene: TRBJ1-3; CDR3 protein: CASSQGWGTSGNTIYF